The present T cell receptor beta chain was sequenced within a study of cytomegalovirus exposure and HLA in healthy donors. General study findings and limits: Some segments of the V type, notably TRBV6-2 and TRBV6-3, were excluded as indistinguishable. A list of 150 or so TCR beta chains associated with cytomegalovirus was given.

Germline CDR1 reads MDHEN; CDR2 reads SYDVKM. The CDR3 is made up of 15 amino acids. With V trimmed by 2 bases and J by 7 bases, 6 bases remained unmatched. PCR involved 60 Vbeta and 13 Jbeta primers. The protocol was immunoSEQ multiplex PCR, while the TCRdb copy is restricted to in-frame clones and leaves out a portion. The sample consists of 100,000 to 150,000 clones, around 82% of them appearing once. To note about this clone: The antigen is unknown.

The rearrangement uses TRBV28 and TRBJ2-7; 12 nucleotides agree with TRBD1. The sequence derives from a man aged 25 to 40 in good health and CMV-seropositive. Sequencing used PBMCs. The CDR3 spells CASSLPGTGGREQYF. The CDR3 nucleotides read TGTGCCAGCAGTTTACCCGGGACAGGGGGCCGGGAGCAGTACTTC.